Presented here are 5 T cell receptor beta chains from one specimen sequenced in a study of T-cell reconstitution after alpha-beta-depleted transplantation in children. For TCRbeta, the library was prepared with unique molecular identifiers. TCRdb used MiXCR to reprocess the PCR reads, holding one entry per CDR3 protein. This table has about 830,000 distinct CDR3 sequences, under 20% appearing once. The source was PBMCs, mostly from graft donor cells, collected 360 days after TCRalphabeta/CD19-depleted stem cell transplant. The receptors here all came from a male patient younger than 18 who had a stem cell transplant for acute lymphoblastic leukemia, so the T cells may come from the graft donor.

This clonotype was counted a few times. The J gene is TRBJ1-1, the V gene TRBV7-3; 7 nucleotides match TRBD1. V trimming: 4 bases; J trimming: 1 base; junction bases outside the gene matches: 3. Germline values: CDR1 SGHTA, CDR2 FQGTGA. This CDR3 region has 14 residues. The CDR3 DNA reads as TGTGCCAGCAGCTCGACAGGGTGGAACACTGAAGCTTTCTTT. This encodes CASSSTGWNTEAFF.

This clonotype has only a few counts. The chain links TRBV5-1 to TRBJ2-6; D gene unclear. V lost 3 bases, J lost 0 bases, and 10 bases lay in between. The CDR3 runs 16 residues. CDR1 is SGHRS, CDR2 YFSETQ, per germline. The DNA for the CDR3 is TGCGCCAGCAGCTCAGTTGACCTCTCTGGGGCCAACGTCCTGACTTTC. It yields the protein CASSSVDLSGANVLTF. Full variable domain (outside the CDR3, taken from reference TRBV5-1 and TRBJ2-6): KAGVTQTPRYLIKTRGQQVTLSCSPISGHRSVSWYQQTPGQGLQFLFEYFSETQRNKGNFPGRFSGRQFSNSRSEMNVSTLELGDSALYLCASSSVDLSGANVLTFGAGSRLTVL.

A few counts support this clonotype. The chain combines TRBV7-9 with TRBJ2-3; TRBD1 is a possible D gene (6 bases). CDR1 SEHNR and CDR2 FQNEAQ come from the germline V gene (reference sequence). Trimming removed 5 bases at V and 0 bases at J, with 12 bases between. The CDR3 is 15 residues long. CDR3 in DNA: TGTGCCAGCAGCCCCGTGGACAGAAGCACAGATACGCAGTATTTT. Protein sequence: CASSPVDRSTDTQYF. The full variable domain, with the rest looked up from reference TRBV7-9 and TRBJ2-3, is DTGVSQNPRHKITKRGQNVTFRCDPISEHNRLYWYRQTLGQGPEFLTYFQNEAQLEKSRLLSDRFSAERPKGSFSTLEIQRTEQGDSAMYLCASSPVDRSTDTQYFGPGTRLTVL.

About this clonotype itself: At one boundary the junction diverges from the germline segment, which might be a read error. Here the CDR3 reads CAISLLGTTAFQGDTQYF. In DNA form, the CDR3 reads TGTGCCATCAGTTTACTCGGGACCACCGCTTTCCAAGGTGATACGCAGTATTTT. V is TRBV6-5 and J is TRBJ2-3; D could derive from TRBD1 or TRBD2 (5 bases each). Germline CDR1 MNHEY, CDR2 SVGAGI. The CDR3 covers 18 residues.

This chain connects TRBV24-1 to TRBJ2-3; TRBD2 agrees at 9 bases. V shed 3 bases and J 6 bases; nucleotides not matched to a gene: 12. In germline, CDR1 is KGHDR, CDR2 SFDVKD. The CDR3 is 17 residues long. The CDR3 coding sequence is TGTGCCACCAGTGATGGGGCTGGGGCGGGAGGGCCCGATACGCAGTATTTT. Amino acids: CATSDGAGAGGPDTQYF.